This TCR beta chain was observed in a study of massively parallel sequencing of T cell beta chains (dated by TCRdb to about 2009). In terms of the full investigation: Human TCR beta CDR3 diversity in peripheral blood was profiled using 5'-RACE, Illumina short-read sequencing and a dedicated short-read assembly strategy. Paper-wide results and their limitations: Among approximately 35,000 distinct clonotypes, single-copy clonotypes made up approximately 66% of clonotypes but only around 20% of assemblies. When the data were subsampled, the number of clonotypes climbed linearly as read number increased, indicating that sequencing depth was far from saturation. The reported gene usage frequencies may have been skewed by preferential PCR amplification of some TRBV and TRBJ sequences. Usage of TRBV genes spanned from under 0.013% for TRBV17 up to 24.6% for TRBV20-1, while TRBJ usage spanned from 1.6% for TRBJ2-6 up to roughly 15% for TRBJ2-1. CDR3 beta length spanned 21 to 81 nucleotides, with a peak at 45 nucleotides. A unique TRBV gene could be assigned to only about 23,000 (approximately 67%) of the clonotypes. Because the RNA was pooled from many donors, population-average clonotype abundance rather than any individual repertoire is reflected in the results. A single sequence read supported most clonotypes (about three fifths of the roughly 34,000), and this single-read support could in principle inflate apparent diversity.

The donor pool was composed of hundreds of males and approximately 150 females, all aged 18 to 40 years. From 150 to 200 liters of pooled peripheral blood, peripheral leukocyte polyA+ RNA was isolated. A commercial mRNA preparation from normal human peripheral blood leukocytes pooled from approximately 600 individuals was used as the starting material. The sequencing machine was an Illumina Genome Analyzer II. Two rounds of nested PCR with TRBC1/TRBC2-specific primers yielded a RACE product of about 520 bp, which was gel-purified. First-strand cDNA was made with a TRBC-specific primer plus a template-switching oligonucleotide, which provided a 5' anchor for RACE. Because the RACE amplicon was too long to sequence directly with short reads, the RACE amplicon was concatemerized by ligation and then sheared by sonication. PAGE was used to isolate a size fraction of 100 to 300 bp, and that fraction then underwent shotgun sequencing on the Illumina platform. In separate sequencing runs on an Illumina GAII, 18.8 million 36-nt reads and 21.7 million 50-nt single-end reads were generated. The source study handled its data this way. iSSAKE, run with parameters -m 15, -o 2 and -r 0.7, was used to assemble the pooled about 41,000,000 reads. Reads that aligned to the ends of Ensembl TRBV gene predictions and carried unmatched junctional bases were used to seed de novo CDR3 beta assemblies. Clonotype abundance was estimated from the count of matching assembled contigs rather than from raw read depth. After about 2,100 (approximately 6%) of the assembled clonotypes were removed for having in-frame stop codons, approximately 35,000 productive clonotypes remained. Sanger sequencing of cloned RACE products gave under 300 unique TCR sequences, and roughly 73% of them were also found in the Illumina assembly. The public reads were reprocessed in TCRdb via fastp at Q25 and MiXCR, keeping in-frame beta chains. Rows matching on CDR3 protein sequence are summarized as one entry with the most common DNA and genes. The V and J calls here are based on TCRdb, not the publication. Present in this sample are some 4,300 distinct CDR3 sequences, approximately 40% of which were seen just once. Just under 3% of the sample comes from the top ten.

Notes on this clonotype: Its antigen is still unknown. No base quality values were provided; no much bigger clone lies one nucleotide off.

V lost 0 bases and J lost 2 bases; the stretch between them is 11 bases long. The CDR3, cysteine through phenylalanine, is 15 amino acids long. The kept DNA is CDR3 alone, 45 bases in frame from the first base. As encoded in the germline V gene (reference sequence), CDR1 is DFQATT while CDR2 is SNEGSKA. The specimen sequenced was commercial RNA from peripheral blood pooled from many donors. The receptor was isolated from a pool of human donors in good health; the sample was commercial RNA pooled from many donors. The rearrangement joined TRBV20-1 to TRBJ1-5, with no confidently assigned D gene. The nucleotide sequence is TGCAGTGCTAGAGATTCTCCGTTGGGCAATCAGCCCCAGCATTTT. This encodes CSARDSPLGNQPQHF.